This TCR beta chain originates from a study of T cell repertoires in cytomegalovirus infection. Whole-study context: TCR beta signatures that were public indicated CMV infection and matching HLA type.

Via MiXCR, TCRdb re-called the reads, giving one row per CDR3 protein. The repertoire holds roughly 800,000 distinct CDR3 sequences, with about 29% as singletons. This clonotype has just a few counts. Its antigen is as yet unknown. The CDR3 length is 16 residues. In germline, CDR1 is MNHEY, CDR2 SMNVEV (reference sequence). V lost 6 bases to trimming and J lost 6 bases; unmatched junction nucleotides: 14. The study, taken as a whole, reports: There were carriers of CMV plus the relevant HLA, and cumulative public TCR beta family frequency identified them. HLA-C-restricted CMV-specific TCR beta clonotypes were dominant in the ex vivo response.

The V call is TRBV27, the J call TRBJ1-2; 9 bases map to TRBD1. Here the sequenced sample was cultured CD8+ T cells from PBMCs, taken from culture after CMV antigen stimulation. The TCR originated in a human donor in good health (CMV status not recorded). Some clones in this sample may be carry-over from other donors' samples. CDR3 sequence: CASSSAAGQGVNGYTF. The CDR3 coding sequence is TGTGCCAGCAGCTCGGCTGCGGGACAGGGCGTCAATGGCTACACCTTC.